The 30 T cell receptor beta chains below were found in one sample sequenced in a study of T cells after posttransplantation cyclophosphamide. Sequencing was performed with immunoSEQ multiplex PCR; in TCRdb, only in-frame clones are kept and a portion is missing. The profile shows approximately 30,000 clones, 70% to 90% of them singletons. Sequences were obtained from PBMCs. Receptor source: a woman aged 40 to 50 with a blood cancer, CMV-positive, and with a related stem cell donor.

The rearrangement links TRBV10-3 to TRBJ2-6; TRBD2 matches 8 bases. Per the germline V gene, CDR1 is ENHRY and CDR2 is SYGVKD. The CDR3 is 18 amino acids. The V segment lost 6 bases and the J segment 0 bases; nucleotides outside the gene matches: 10. In nucleotides, the CDR3 is TGTGCCATCAGCGACACCGGGACTAGTCACTCTGGGGCCAACGTCCTGACTTTC. It specifies CAISDTGTSHSGANVLTF.

The chain recombines TRBV6-5 with TRBJ2-2; TRBD1 is a possible D gene (5 bases). The CDR3 covers 14 residues. CDR1 and CDR2 (germline): MNHEY, SVGAGI. V lost 5 bases to trimming and J lost 4 bases, with 11 bases between them. CDR3 coding DNA: TGTGCCAGCAGTAGAACAGGATTCACCGGGGAGCTGTTTTTT. Residues: CASSRTGFTGELFF.

The chain recombines TRBV5-6 with TRBJ2-5; 9 nucleotides match TRBD1. The V and J ends lost 0 bases and 4 bases, in that order; junction bases with no gene match: 4. Germline values: CDR1 SGHDT, CDR2 YYEEEE. The CDR3 extends over 15 amino acids. The CDR3 loop is CASSLVDRGRETQYF. CDR3 DNA: TGTGCCAGCAGCTTGGTGGACAGGGGAAGAGAGACCCAGTACTTC.

The chain uses TRBV28 and TRBJ2-1; 12 bases map to TRBD2. CDR3 size: 15 residues. The J segment lost 7 bases and the V segment lost 4 bases, leaving 5 bases of the junction unmatched. Germline V gives CDR1 MDHEN, CDR2 SYDVKM. Written as DNA, the CDR3 is TGTGCCAGCAGTTCTCTAGCGGGGGGGAGGAATGAGCAGTTCTTC. Protein sequence: CASSSLAGGRNEQFF.

The J gene is TRBJ2-7, the V gene TRBV19; no clear D. V shed 3 bases and J shed 7 bases, with 19 bases lying between them. The germline V gene has CDR1 LNHDA and CDR2 SQIVND (reference sequence). The CDR3 contains 15 residues. CDR3 nucleotide sequence: TGTGCCAGTAGTATCGGGTCGGGTGCCCCTGGGGAGCAGTACTTC. Translated, it gives CASSIGSGAPGEQYF. The variable domain in full, with the rest retrieved from reference TRBV19 and TRBJ2-7, is DGGITQSPKYLFRKEGQNVTLSCEQNLNHDAMYWYRQDPGQGLRLIYYSQIVNDFQKGDIAEGYSVSREKKESFPLTVTSAQKNPTAFYLCASSIGSGAPGEQYFGPGTRLTVT.

The chain recombines TRBV4-3 with TRBJ2-1; a weak D match, TRBD1 (5 bases). The CDR3 loop spans 15 amino acids. V lost 4 bases and J 0 bases, leaving 10 bases between the germline ends. Germline V gene lookup returns CDR1 LGHNA and CDR2 YSLEER. This CDR3 is CASSPTESSYNEQFF. The CDR3 DNA reads as TGCGCCAGCAGCCCGACAGAAAGCTCCTACAATGAGCAGTTCTTC.

This clone has only a few counts. A read error may account for a junction end that differs from germline. The chain links TRBV7-9 to TRBJ2-7, with D possibly TRBD2 on 5 matching bases. The CDR3 contains 16 residues. Germline V lookup: CDR1 SEHNR, CDR2 FQNEAQ (reference sequence). DNA of the CDR3: TGCGCCAGCAGCCAAGTTTGGGCACTAGGCGCCTACGAGCAGTACTTC. It codes for CASSQVWALGAYEQYF.

The chain is built from TRBV12-5 and TRBJ2-2; 9 bases align to TRBD1. With V trimmed by 5 bases and J by 5 bases, 12 bases remained unmatched. Germline assignment: CDR1 LGHNT and CDR2 FRNRAP. This CDR3 region has 17 residues. The CDR3 reads CASGPLAGQGRTGELFF. The CDR3 DNA sequence: TGTGCTAGTGGTCCTCTTGCGGGACAGGGTAGAACCGGGGAGCTGTTTTTT.

The chain recombines TRBV6-1 with TRBJ1-2; no reliable D call. The CDR3 is 13 amino acids. Trimming cost V 2 bases and J 5 bases, with 9 bases left between them. Germline V gene lookup returns CDR1 MNHNS and CDR2 SASEGT. The CDR3 DNA follows: TGTGCCAGCAGTGAATACGGGTTTTATGGCTACACCTTC. Protein product: CASSEYGFYGYTF.

V usage is TRBV28 and J usage is TRBJ1-2; 11 bases fit TRBD1. V was clipped by 3 bases and J by 3 bases; unmatched bases: 6. CDR1 is MDHEN, CDR2 SYDVKM, per germline. This CDR3 comprises 16 residues. In DNA form, the CDR3 reads TGTGCCAGCAGTTTGGGGACAGGGGGGCAGTACTATGGCTACACCTTC. The encoded protein is CASSLGTGGQYYGYTF.

J is TRBJ1-4 and V is TRBV2; no definite D call. Looked up from germline, CDR1 is SNHLY and CDR2 is FYNNEI. The V and J ends lost 8 bases and 0 bases respectively, with 13 bases between them. This CDR3 has 15 residues. DNA for the CDR3: TGTGCCAGCGGATGGGAGGGAGCAACTAATGAAAAACTGTTTTTT. Amino acids: CASGWEGATNEKLFF.

This clone has just a few counts. V and J are TRBV7-2 and TRBJ1-2; TRBD1 matches at 8 bases. Germline V lookup: CDR1 SGHTA, CDR2 FQGNSA. Unmatched junction bases numbered 5, after V lost 1 base and J lost 4 bases. The CDR3 covers 15 residues. Here the CDR3 reads CASSLGAGGGYGYTF. CDR3 bases: TGTGCCAGCAGCTTAGGGGCAGGGGGCGGCTATGGCTACACCTTC.

Concerning this clone itself: The germline gene is not matched at one end of the junction; a read error may be the cause. The V call is TRBV7-7, the J call TRBJ2-7; 12 positions agree with TRBD2. The CDR3 has 13 amino acids. Germline-derived CDR1 and CDR2 are SSHAT and FNYEAQ (reference sequence). DNA of the CDR3: TGTGCTAGCAGCCAAGGACTAGCGGGGGAGCAGTACTTC. Protein product: CASSQGLAGEQYF.

This clone came up once. The rearrangement uses TRBV6-6 and TRBJ2-1; TRBD1 aligns across 8 bases. V lost 4 bases to trimming and J lost 6 bases; unmatched junction nucleotides: 5. The CDR3 spans 14 residues. Germline values: CDR1 MNHNY, CDR2 SVGAGI (reference sequence). The CDR3 region has the DNA TGTGCCAGCAGTTTTGGACAGGGCGGCAATGAGCAGTTCTTC. It translates to CASSFGQGGNEQFF.

The V call is TRBV11-2, the J call TRBJ2-5; tentatively, D is TRBD2 (6 bases). The J call may be incorrect, as the DNA end agrees better with TRBJ2-7. CDR1 and CDR2 (germline): SGHAT, FQNNGV. The CDR3 is 14 amino acids. Here the CDR3 reads CASRYAGRGYEQYF. CDR3 in DNA: TGTGCCAGCAGATACGCGGGAAGGGGCTACGAGCAGTACTTC.

The sample holds a few counts of this clone. This chain uses TRBV4-1 with TRBJ1-2; 10 nucleotides agree with TRBD1. The ends lost 3 bases at V and 8 bases at J; junction bases unmatched: 12. Germline CDR1 reads MGHRA; CDR2 reads YSYEKL. This CDR3 spans 16 amino acids. The CDR3 spells CASSQLDRGLGGGYTF. The CDR3 region has the DNA TGCGCCAGCAGCCAGTTAGACAGGGGGCTTGGCGGCGGCTACACCTTC.

As regards this clone: A read error may account for a junction end that differs from germline. This chain connects TRBV19 to TRBJ2-5; 9 bases fit TRBD1. CDR3 length equals 13 residues. CDR1 and CDR2 (germline): LNHDA, SQIVND (reference sequence). CDR3: CASSIGGGDRVDF. The CDR3 DNA follows: TGTGCCAGTAGTATAGGGGGCGGGGACAGGGTGGACTTC. The full variable domain, completed using reference TRBV19 and TRBJ2-5, is DGGITQSPKYLFRKEGQNVTLSCEQNLNHDAMYWYRQDPGQGLRLIYYSQIVNDFQKGDIAEGYSVSREKKESFPLTVTSAQKNPTAFYLCASSIGGGDRVDFGPGTRLLVL.

This sequence joins TRBV27 and TRBJ2-1; unclear D gene. This CDR3 is 13 amino acids long. The germline gives CDR1 MNHEY, CDR2 SMNVEV (reference sequence). The V end lost 8 bases, the J end lost 0 bases, and 8 bases lay between the germline ends. The CDR3 bases are TGTGCCAGCGGCTTAAGCTCCTACAATGAGCAGTTCTTC. This encodes CASGLSSYNEQFF.

The chain has TRBV28 and TRBJ1-1, with 8 positions matching TRBD1. The CDR3 consists of 14 residues. V lost 3 bases and J lost 5; bases outside the gene matches: 5. Germline values: CDR1 MDHEN, CDR2 SYDVKM. In DNA, the CDR3 is TGTGCCAGCAGTTTGACAGGGGCCGGGACTGAAGCTTTCTTT. Translating it yields CASSLTGAGTEAFF. Based on the CDR3 plus reference TRBV28 and TRBJ1-1, the full variable domain is DVKVTQSSRYLVKRTGEKVFLECVQDMDHENMFWYRQDPGLGLRLIYFSYDVKMKEKGDIPEGYSVSREKKERFSLILESASTNQTSMYLCASSLTGAGTEAFFGQGTRLTVV.

This rearrangement joins TRBV10-3 to TRBJ2-3; the match to TRBD2 covers 14 bases. The CDR3 length is 15 residues. Germline V gene data show CDR1 as ENHRY and CDR2 as SYGVKD. The junction had 5 bases not matched to a gene; V was cut back by 10 bases and J by 2 bases. CDR3 sequence: CATGLAGGTTDTQYF. The DNA of the CDR3 is TGTGCCACCGGACTAGCGGGGGGAACCACAGATACGCAGTATTTT.

V and J are TRBV5-1 and TRBJ1-2; D remains ambiguous. Germline assignment: CDR1 SGHRS and CDR2 YFSETQ. Trimming left V 0 bases short and J 6 bases short, with 21 bases between. This CDR3 spans 17 amino acids. The CDR3 is CASSLALGIKGADGYTF. The DNA of the CDR3 is TGCGCCAGCAGCTTGGCCCTCGGGATTAAGGGAGCGGATGGCTACACCTTC.

The genes are TRBV28 and TRBJ1-1; perhaps TRBD1 as D (5 bases). This CDR3 has 13 amino acids. Germline values: CDR1 MDHEN, CDR2 SYDVKM. V was pared by 5 bases and J by 6 bases, with 13 bases between. The CDR3 here is CASSITAGPEAFF. CDR3 nucleotide sequence: TGTGCCAGCAGTATTACCGCGGGGCCTGAAGCTTTCTTT.

The V gene is TRBV18, the J gene TRBJ2-1; D may be TRBD1 (5 bases). Trimming shortened V by 2 bases and J by 2 bases, and 10 bases separated the two germline ends. There are 15 residues in the CDR3. Germline assignment: CDR1 KGHSH and CDR2 LQKENI. The CDR3 coding sequence is TGTGCCAGCTCACCAGGGGCTGCTACCTACAATGAGCAGTTCTTC. Translating it yields CASSPGAATYNEQFF.

This chain joins TRBV2 and TRBJ2-2, with TRBD2 identical over 10 bases. Germline-derived CDR1 and CDR2 are SNHLY and FYNNEI. V shed 5 bases, J shed 6 bases, and the junction held 6 bases outside the gene matches. The CDR3 loop spans 15 amino acids. CDR3 sequence: CASSLTLAGAGELFF. In DNA, the CDR3 is TGTGCCAGCAGTCTTACCCTAGCGGGGGCCGGGGAGCTGTTTTTT.

Only one count was recorded for this clone. The CDR3 spells CASSPGASYEQYF. The CDR3 DNA reads TGTGCCAGCTCACCAGGGGCTTCCTACGAGCAGTACTTC. V gene TRBV18 combines with J gene TRBJ2-7; tentatively, D is TRBD1 (5 bases). The CDR3 covers 13 residues. Germline CDR1 reads KGHSH; CDR2 reads LQKENI. V was cut by 2 bases and J by 1 base, with 6 bases left in between.

The chain links TRBV7-2 to TRBJ1-1; a weak D match, TRBD1 (5 bases). Germline-derived CDR1 and CDR2 are SGHTA and FQGNSA. V was clipped by 5 bases and J by 1 base, with 8 bases between them. The CDR3 is 13 residues long. The CDR3 coding sequence is TGTGCCAGCAGCAAAACAGGGAACACTGAAGCTTTCTTT. Its translation: CASSKTGNTEAFF.

CDR3 loop: CASSPGTENNSPLHF. The CDR3 DNA sequence: TGTGCCAGCTCCCCCGGGACAGAAAATAATTCACCCCTCCACTTT. The chain carries TRBV18 and TRBJ1-6; the match to TRBD1 covers 7 bases. Germline V gives CDR1 KGHSH, CDR2 LQKENI. Losses at the gene ends were 6 bases for V and 5 bases for J; bases not matched to a gene: 7. The CDR3 loop spans 15 amino acids.

On this clone: One junction end disagrees with the germline gene, perhaps due to a read error. This specimen includes other DNA sequences encoding the same CDR3. V usage is TRBV19 and J usage is TRBJ2-1; 7 bases agree with TRBD1. CDR3 length equals 16 residues. Germline V gene lookup returns CDR1 LNHDA and CDR2 SQIVND (reference sequence). The CDR3 DNA reads as TGTGCTAGTAGCCTTTCCAGGGGGTCATCCTACAATGAGCAGTTCTTC. Translating it yields CASSLSRGSSYNEQFF. The variable domain in full, with the rest retrieved from reference TRBV19 and TRBJ2-1, is DGGITQSPKYLFRKEGQNVTLSCEQNLNHDAMYWYRQDPGQGLRLIYYSQIVNDFQKGDIAEGYSVSREKKESFPLTVTSAQKNPTAFYLCASSLSRGSSYNEQFFGPGTRLTVL.

This chain connects TRBV2 to TRBJ1-5; possibly TRBD1 for D (5 bases). Trimming took 7 bases from V and 2 from J, leaving 12 bases between them. The germline CDR1 and CDR2 sequences are SNHLY and FYNNEI. This CDR3 has 14 amino acids. Here the CDR3 DNA reads TGTGCCAGCAACGTCGGGGGTGGCAATCAGCCCCAGCATTTT. Its protein product is CASNVGGGNQPQHF. Complete variable domain (other parts from reference TRBV2 and TRBJ1-5): EPEVTQTPSHQVTQMGQEVILRCVPISNHLYFYWYRQILGQKVEFLVSFYNNEISEKSEIFDDQFSVERPDGSNFTLKIRSTKLEDSAMYFCASNVGGGNQPQHFGDGTRLSIL.

This clone has just one count. The chain uses TRBV5-8 and TRBJ2-7; maybe TRBD1 (7 bases). Per germline, CDR1 SGHTS and CDR2 YDEGEE. The ends were cut back, 4 bases at V and 0 bases at J, with 11 bases in the middle. The CDR3 runs 14 residues. The CDR3 DNA reads TGTGCCAGCAGCGGAGGGGACAGCTCCTACGAGCAGTACTTC. It yields the protein CASSGGDSSYEQYF.